The 8 T cell receptor beta chains below come from one sample, sequenced in a study of blood T cell repertoires in COVID-19. The method was immunoSEQ multiplex PCR; TCRdb's version includes in-frame clones alone and lacks a portion of them. Of over 200,000 clones listed, approximately 83% are singletons. Sequencing was done on a sample of peripheral blood. The receptors shown here come from a woman in her 30s with COVID-19, enrolled during active disease.

This rearrangement joins TRBV9 to TRBJ2-2, with D uncertain. This CDR3 has 11 amino acids. V lost 7 bases and J 7 bases, leaving 8 bases between the germline ends. Germline-derived CDR1 and CDR2 are SGDLS and YYNGEE. The CDR3 spells CASGVSGELFF. As DNA, the CDR3 is TGTGCCAGCGGAGTCAGCGGGGAGCTGTTTTTT.

This chain uses TRBV5-1 with TRBJ1-2; tentatively, D is TRBD1 (6 bases). The CDR3 runs to 14 residues. Germline V gives CDR1 SGHRS, CDR2 YFSETQ. The V end was cut by 1 base, the J end by 2 bases, with 9 bases between. CDR3 nucleotides: TGCGCCAGCAGCTTGTGGACAGACAACTATGGCTACACCTTC. Its protein is CASSLWTDNYGYTF.

This clone was seen just once. The chain couples TRBV7-3 to TRBJ2-5; D is unresolved. Trimming cost V 1 base and J 1 base, with 10 bases left between them. Germline loops: CDR1 SGHTA, CDR2 FQGTGA. This CDR3 has 15 residues. In DNA, the CDR3 is TGTGCCAGCAGCTTAAATGGGCTTACCCAAGAGACCCAGTACTTC. It is translated as CASSLNGLTQETQYF.

V usage is TRBV7-9 and J usage is TRBJ2-7, with 9 bases aligning to TRBD1. Trimming at V came to 5 bases and at J to 2 bases, leaving 4 bases not matched to a gene. The length of the CDR3 is 14 residues. Per germline, CDR1 SEHNR and CDR2 FQNEAQ (reference sequence). The CDR3 region is CASSTTGGAYEQYF. CDR3 coding DNA: TGTGCCAGCAGCACGACAGGGGGGGCCTACGAGCAGTACTTC.

The chain joins TRBV6-2 or TRBV6-3 to TRBJ2-3; D uncertain. V lost 2 bases to trimming and J lost 5 bases, with 2 bases between them. CDR1 and CDR2 (germline): MNHEY, SVGEGT. The CDR3 is 11 residues long. The chain's CDR3 is CASSYLDTQYF. The CDR3 region has the DNA TGTGCCAGCAGTTACCTAGATACGCAGTATTTT.

The chain links TRBV27 to TRBJ1-5; D might be TRBD1 (6 bases). The CDR3 runs to 15 residues. CDR1 is MNHEY and CDR2 is SMNVEV in the germline V gene (reference sequence). V shed 0 bases and J shed 3 bases, with 9 bases lying between them. The CDR3 here is CASSLSQGPNQPQHF. Here the CDR3 DNA reads TGTGCCAGCAGTTTATCCCAGGGGCCCAATCAGCCCCAGCATTTT.

The J gene is TRBJ2-6, the V gene TRBV5-1; tentatively, D is TRBD1 (6 bases). CDR3 length: 18 residues. Germline V lookup: CDR1 SGHRS, CDR2 YFSETQ. V dropped 1 base and J dropped 6 bases, with 20 bases sitting between them. The CDR3 DNA sequence: TGCGCCAGCAGCTTGTTTTTGGGGACCGGGACAAAGGCCAACGTCCTGACTTTC. It codes for CASSLFLGTGTKANVLTF.

The V call is TRBV3-1 (or the pseudogene TRBV3-2), the J call TRBJ2-7; 7 bases align to TRBD2. There are 13 residues in the CDR3. Germline loops: CDR1 LGHDT, CDR2 YNNKEL (reference sequence). V shed 6 bases, J shed 5 bases, and the junction held 7 bases outside the gene matches. The CDR3 region is CASRKGGADEQYF. The CDR3 region has the DNA TGTGCCAGCAGAAAGGGAGGGGCAGACGAGCAGTACTTC.